Included here is one T cell receptor beta chain sequence, with context. Its antigen is not known. The V end lost 1 base, the J end lost 1 base, and 11 bases lay between the germline ends. This CDR3 contains 16 residues. Germline assignment: CDR1 MNHEY and CDR2 SMNVEV (reference sequence). This sample stems from a study of T-cell memory formation after mild COVID-19. Study information: TCR clusters were largely donor specific.

TCRdb used MiXCR to reprocess the 5' RACE reads, holding one entry per CDR3 protein. The sample contains approximately 450,000 distinct CDR3 sequences, approximately 18% of which appear only once. Study outcomes and limitations: CD4+ contracting clones were mainly CM and EM; CD8+ ones, EMRA.

Sequencing was carried out using PBMCs or a T cell subset sorted from them (not recorded which). This receptor was identified in an adult woman who had mild COVID-19 (a few samples of this study predate the infection). Cell type and time point are not known. This chain connects TRBV27 to TRBJ1-5; maybe TRBD1 (5 bases). CDR3 in amino acids: CASSLWAGISNQPQHF. CDR3 DNA: TGTGCCAGCAGTTTATGGGCAGGGATAAGCAATCAGCCCCAGCATTTT.